The 27 T cell receptor beta chains below come from one sample, sequenced in a study of blood T cell repertoires in COVID-19. Sequenced by immunoSEQ multiplex PCR; TCRdb stores in-frame clones only, minus some. The profile shows about 360,000 clones, about 86% of them singletons. The specimen sequenced was peripheral blood. These receptors all stem from a woman aged 60-75 years with COVID-19, enrolled during active disease.

This clone was seen only once. The chain couples TRBV18 to TRBJ2-7, with TRBD2 as a possible D gene (5 bases). The CDR3 covers 14 residues. V lost 1 base and J lost 7, with 14 bases in between. The germline V gene has CDR1 KGHSH and CDR2 LQKENI. DNA for the CDR3: TGTGCCAGCTCACCACGTAATAATCCGGGGGAGCAGTACTTC. Encoded protein: CASSPRNNPGEQYF.

The V gene is TRBV2, the J gene TRBJ2-7; D might be TRBD1 (5 bases). Germline V gene lookup returns CDR1 SNHLY and CDR2 FYNNEI. CDR3 length: 14 amino acids. Trimming stripped 8 bases from V and 2 bases from J, with 16 bases between. CDR3 sequence reads: CASRVDSQTYEQYF. CDR3 DNA: TGTGCCAGCCGAGTAGACAGTCAAACCTACGAGCAGTACTTC.

This clone was detected only a few times. The chain combines TRBV12-3 or TRBV12-4 with TRBJ1-2; no definite D call. V was cut by 5 bases and J by 4 bases, with 8 bases left in between. The CDR3 has 12 residues. The CDR3 region has the DNA TGTGCCAGCAGTCCATCGGGCTATGGCTACACCTTC. It encodes CASSPSGYGYTF.

This rearrangement joins TRBV9 to TRBJ1-1, with no clear D. V lost 3 bases and J lost 4, with 16 bases in between. There are 15 residues in the CDR3. Per the germline V gene, CDR1 is SGDLS and CDR2 is YYNGEE. The CDR3 DNA sequence: TGTGCCAGCAGCGCGAGTCCCACCCTTGGCACTGAAGCTTTCTTT. The encoded protein is CASSASPTLGTEAFF.

In its sample, this clone was seen once. This chain links TRBV24-1 with TRBJ2-3; possible D gene TRBD2, 6 bases. CDR1 and CDR2 from the germline V gene are KGHDR and SFDVKD. The V and J ends lost 9 bases and 4 bases respectively, with 13 bases between them. There are 13 residues in the CDR3. CDR3 region: CATRGDSSDTQYF. The CDR3 coding sequence is TGTGCCACCCGCGGGGACTCTTCAGATACGCAGTATTTT.

The chain is built from TRBV10-1 and TRBJ1-6; D remains unclear. The ends were cut back, 5 bases at V and 3 bases at J, with 5 bases in the middle. Germline V gives CDR1 WNHNN, CDR2 SYGVQD (reference sequence). CDR3 size: 13 residues. This CDR3 reads CASSNSYNSPLHF. The DNA of the CDR3 is TGCGCCAGCAGTAACAGCTATAATTCACCCCTCCACTTT.

This clone was detected many times. The genes are TRBV9 and TRBJ1-3; possibly TRBD1 for D (6 bases). The germline gives CDR1 SGDLS, CDR2 YYNGEE. V lost 2 bases, J lost 2 bases, and 14 bases lay in between. CDR3 length: 16 amino acids. For the CDR3, the DNA is TGTGCCAGCAGCGTGGCGTACAGGGCGACTGGAAACACCATATATTTT. Translation gives CASSVAYRATGNTIYF.

The rearrangement joins TRBV10-3 to TRBJ1-1; 9 nucleotides align to TRBD1. The CDR3 runs to 15 residues. V lost 7 bases and J lost 5; bases outside the gene matches: 11. Per the germline V gene, CDR1 is ENHRY and CDR2 is SYGVKD. CDR3 protein: CAIINSIQGATEAFF. The CDR3 region has the DNA TGTGCCATCATCAACTCCATACAGGGGGCTACTGAAGCTTTCTTT.

This CDR3 is CSVRTGGNTIYF. The DNA for the CDR3 is TGCAGCGTCCGGACCGGGGGGAACACCATATATTTT. V gene TRBV29-1 combines with J gene TRBJ1-3; a weak D match, TRBD1 (5 bases). The CDR3 contains 12 residues. Germline CDR1 reads SQVTM; CDR2 reads ANQGSEA. V was cut by 6 bases and J by 7 bases, with 13 bases left in between.

Here the CDR3 reads CASLGGRNQPQHF. Here the CDR3 DNA reads TGTGCCAGTCTGGGGGGGCGGAATCAGCCCCAGCATTTT. V usage is TRBV2 and J usage is TRBJ1-5; a possible D gene is TRBD1 (6 bases). CDR1 is SNHLY, CDR2 FYNNEI, per germline. This CDR3 has 13 residues. The ends were cut back, 9 bases at V and 4 bases at J, with 13 bases in the middle.

The V gene is TRBV10-2, the J gene TRBJ1-2; D gene ambiguous. From germline, CDR1 is WSHSY and CDR2 SAAADI. This CDR3 region has 13 residues. V dropped 2 bases and J dropped 7 bases, with 11 bases sitting between them. The CDR3 spells CASSETRGVGYTF. The CDR3 DNA follows: TGCGCCAGCAGTGAGACGCGCGGAGTTGGCTACACCTTC.

The chain employs TRBV7-2 and TRBJ2-2, with 14 bases that match TRBD2. Germline values: CDR1 SGHTA, CDR2 FQGNSA. The J segment lost 2 bases and the V segment lost 3 bases, leaving 5 bases of the junction unmatched. The CDR3 sequence is 18 residues long. The CDR3 protein is CASSLGTSGGRNTGELFF. The CDR3 coding sequence is TGTGCCAGCAGCTTGGGGACTAGCGGGGGTCGTAACACCGGGGAGCTGTTTTTT.

This chain uses TRBV19 with TRBJ2-3; D is undetermined. The CDR3 has 14 residues. CDR1 LNHDA and CDR2 SQIVND come from the germline V gene (reference sequence). V gave up 10 bases and J gave up 2 bases, with 16 bases separating them. The CDR3 reads CATRITASTDTQYF. The DNA for the CDR3 is TGTGCCACTAGGATCACTGCGTCCACAGATACGCAGTATTTT.

This rearrangement joins TRBV7-9 to TRBJ1-1; a possible D gene is TRBD1 (6 bases). This CDR3 has 14 amino acids. From germline, CDR1 is SEHNR and CDR2 FQNEAQ (reference sequence). V was clipped by 5 bases and J by 1 base, with 11 bases between them. This CDR3 is CASSVGQQNTEAFF. CDR3 nucleotides: TGTGCCAGCAGCGTCGGACAGCAGAACACTGAAGCTTTCTTT.

A remark on this clone: Sequence at one end of the junction differs from germline and may be a read error. This rearrangement joins TRBV6-1 to TRBJ1-6; possibly TRBD1 for D (6 bases). Germline values: CDR1 MNHNS, CDR2 SASEGT. This CDR3 comprises 13 residues. The CDR3 nucleotides are TGTGCCAGCAGTGATACAGGGCCTTCGCTGTTGTACTTT. The encoded protein is CASSDTGPSLLYF.

The chain links TRBV5-6 to TRBJ1-2, with no clear D. V lost 4 bases to trimming and J lost 3 bases, with 16 bases between them. Per germline, CDR1 SGHDT and CDR2 YYEEEE. This CDR3 is built from 15 residues. This CDR3 reads CASSPRRSFDYGYTF. The CDR3 DNA sequence: TGTGCCAGCAGCCCTCGGAGGAGTTTCGACTATGGCTACACCTTC.

The V call is TRBV7-3, the J call TRBJ1-2; no definite D call. From germline, CDR1 is SGHTA and CDR2 FQGTGA. The V end was cut by 5 bases, the J end by 0 bases, with 10 bases between. The CDR3 extends over 14 amino acids. The CDR3 nucleotides read TGTGCCAGCAGCCACGGGAGAACTAACTATGGCTACACCTTC. Its translation is CASSHGRTNYGYTF.

This chain links TRBV5-6 with TRBJ2-7; 7 bases agree with TRBD2. The CDR3 contains 16 residues. Trimming took 5 bases from V and 3 from J; bases not matched to a gene: 14. Germline V gene lookup returns CDR1 SGHDT and CDR2 YYEEEE. The CDR3 nucleotides read TGTGCCAGCAGTTCTCCTCGGGGGGATTACTACTACGAGCAGTACTTC. Amino acids: CASSSPRGDYYYEQYF.

This clone was found a few times. This sequence joins TRBV6-5 and TRBJ1-2, with 8 bases fitting TRBD1. Germline CDR1 is MNHEY and CDR2 is SVGAGI. This CDR3 region has 15 residues. The trim removed 6 bases at V and 7 bases at J, leaving 13 bases unmatched. DNA of the CDR3: TGTGCCAGCAGACGAGCCAATCAGGGGGCCGGTGGCTACACCTTC. It codes for CASRRANQGAGGYTF.

The V gene is TRBV2, the J gene TRBJ2-3, with 7 bases matching TRBD1. Per germline, CDR1 SNHLY and CDR2 FYNNEI. V was clipped by 6 bases and J by 2 bases; unmatched bases: 5. The CDR3 is made up of 14 amino acids. In nucleotides, the CDR3 is TGTGCCAGCAGCGCACAGGGGTACACAGATACGCAGTATTTT. Protein sequence: CASSAQGYTDTQYF.

This clone appeared a single time. J is TRBJ1-2 and V is TRBV7-2; 7 bases are shared with TRBD1. Germline V gives CDR1 SGHTA, CDR2 FQGNSA. The CDR3 is 16 amino acids. V lost 1 base and J lost 5; bases outside the gene matches: 10. CDR3 in amino acids: CASSLDRDSRGYGYTF. As DNA, the CDR3 is TGTGCCAGCAGCTTAGACCGGGACAGTCGGGGGTATGGCTACACCTTC.

This clone was detected once. The chain joins TRBV29-1 to TRBJ1-5, with D hard to call. This CDR3 has 13 residues. Germline-derived CDR1 and CDR2 are SQVTM and ANQGSEA. Trimming left V 6 bases short and J 4 bases short, with 13 bases between. CDR3 in DNA: TGCAGCGTCACTAATACGGGTAATCAGCCCCAGCATTTT. Protein product: CSVTNTGNQPQHF.

The rearrangement links TRBV11-2 to TRBJ2-1; 11 nucleotides agree with TRBD1. Germline V gene data show CDR1 as SGHAT and CDR2 as FQNNGV. The CDR3 runs 19 residues. With 1 base clipped from V and 8 bases from J, the junction kept 16 bases outside the gene matches. DNA for the CDR3: TGTGCCAGCAGCTTAGGCCCACAGTGGGGGACAGGGGGGAAGGATGAGCAGTTCTTC. The encoded protein is CASSLGPQWGTGGKDEQFF.

This clone showed up just a few times. The J gene is TRBJ1-2, the V gene TRBV5-4, with 9 nucleotides matching TRBD1. V lost 4 bases and J lost 4; bases outside the gene matches: 5. The CDR3 contains 14 residues. CDR1 SGHNT and CDR2 YYREEE come from the germline V gene (reference sequence). CDR3 in DNA: TGTGCCAGCAGCCCCTCGACAGGGGGCTATGGCTACACCTTC. Its translation is CASSPSTGGYGYTF.

The V and J genes are TRBV19 and TRBJ1-1; a weak D match, TRBD1 (5 bases). CDR1 is LNHDA and CDR2 is SQIVND in the germline V gene (reference sequence). Trimming took 4 bases from V and 5 from J, leaving 17 bases between them. The CDR3 is 15 residues long. The DNA of the CDR3 is TGTGCCAGTAGTACGCTGGAAGGGGTGGTTACTGAAGCTTTCTTT. Translation: CASSTLEGVVTEAFF.

V is TRBV30 and J is TRBJ1-2; the D gene is possibly TRBD1 (5 bases). V lost 0 bases, J lost 6 bases, and 11 bases lay in between. Germline V gene data show CDR1 as GTSNPN and CDR2 as SVGIG (reference sequence). The CDR3 loop spans 13 amino acids. Written as DNA, the CDR3 is TGTGCCTGGAGTGTAACGGCCAGGGATGGCTACACCTTC. Its translation: CAWSVTARDGYTF.

The V gene is TRBV2, the J gene TRBJ1-5; TRBD1 is a possible D gene (5 bases). V was trimmed by 4 bases and J by 6 bases, leaving 16 bases between them. Germline V gene sequence: CDR1 SNHLY, CDR2 FYNNEI. This CDR3 spans 15 amino acids. Here the CDR3 DNA reads TGTGCCAGCAGTGCCCCCTACCAGGGCGTTCAGCCCCAGCATTTT. Its translation is CASSAPYQGVQPQHF. Drawing the rest from reference TRBV2 and TRBJ1-5, the complete variable domain is EPEVTQTPSHQVTQMGQEVILRCVPISNHLYFYWYRQILGQKVEFLVSFYNNEISEKSEIFDDQFSVERPDGSNFTLKIRSTKLEDSAMYFCASSAPYQGVQPQHFGDGTRLSIL.